A single TCR beta chain is shown here with its context. One end of the junction is discordant with germline, which a read error may explain. CDR3 size: 11 residues. CDR1 and CDR2 from the germline V gene are SGHVS and FNYEAQ. The sample originates from a study of tumour-infiltrating T cells in Burkitt lymphoma. TCRdb's table, derived via immunoSEQ multiplex PCR, lists solely in-frame clones and lacks some. The sample has approximately 5,100 clones, about 16% seen once. The sample was tumor tissue. The receptor was derived from a human donor with diffuse large B-cell lymphoma. The V gene is TRBV7-6, the J gene TRBJ2-4, with D possibly matching TRBD1 (5 bases). CDR3 sequence reads: CASSLAVTAPF. As DNA, the CDR3 is TGTGCCAGCAGCTTAGCGGTGACAGCCCCCTTC.